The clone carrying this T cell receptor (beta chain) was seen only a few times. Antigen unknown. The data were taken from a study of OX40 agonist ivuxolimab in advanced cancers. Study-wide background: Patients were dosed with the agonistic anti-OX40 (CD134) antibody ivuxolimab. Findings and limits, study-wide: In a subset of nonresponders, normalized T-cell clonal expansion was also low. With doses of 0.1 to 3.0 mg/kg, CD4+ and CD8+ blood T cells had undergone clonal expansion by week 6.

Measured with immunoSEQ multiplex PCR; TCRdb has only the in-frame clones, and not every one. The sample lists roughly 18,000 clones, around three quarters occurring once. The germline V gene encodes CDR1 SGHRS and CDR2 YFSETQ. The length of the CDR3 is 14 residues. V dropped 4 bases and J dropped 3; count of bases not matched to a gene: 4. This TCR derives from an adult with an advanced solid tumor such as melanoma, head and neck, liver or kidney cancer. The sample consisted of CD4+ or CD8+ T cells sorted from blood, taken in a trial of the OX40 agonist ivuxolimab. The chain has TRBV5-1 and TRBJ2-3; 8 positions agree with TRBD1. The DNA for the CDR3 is TGCGCCAGCAGCGACCGACAGGGGACAGATACGCAGTATTTT. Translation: CASSDRQGTDTQYF.